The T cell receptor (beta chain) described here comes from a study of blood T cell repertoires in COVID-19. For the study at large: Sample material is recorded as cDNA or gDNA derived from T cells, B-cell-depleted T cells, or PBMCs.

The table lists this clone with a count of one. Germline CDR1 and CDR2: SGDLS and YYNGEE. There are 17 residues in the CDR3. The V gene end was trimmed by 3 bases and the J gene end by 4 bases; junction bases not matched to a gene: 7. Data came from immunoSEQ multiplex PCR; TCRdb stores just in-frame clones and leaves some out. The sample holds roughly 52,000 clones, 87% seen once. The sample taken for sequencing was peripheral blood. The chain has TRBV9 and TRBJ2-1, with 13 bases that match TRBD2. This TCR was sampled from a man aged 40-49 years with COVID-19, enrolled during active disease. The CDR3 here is CASSEGLAGAPYNEQFF. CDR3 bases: TGTGCCAGCAGCGAAGGACTAGCGGGAGCACCTTACAATGAGCAGTTCTTC.